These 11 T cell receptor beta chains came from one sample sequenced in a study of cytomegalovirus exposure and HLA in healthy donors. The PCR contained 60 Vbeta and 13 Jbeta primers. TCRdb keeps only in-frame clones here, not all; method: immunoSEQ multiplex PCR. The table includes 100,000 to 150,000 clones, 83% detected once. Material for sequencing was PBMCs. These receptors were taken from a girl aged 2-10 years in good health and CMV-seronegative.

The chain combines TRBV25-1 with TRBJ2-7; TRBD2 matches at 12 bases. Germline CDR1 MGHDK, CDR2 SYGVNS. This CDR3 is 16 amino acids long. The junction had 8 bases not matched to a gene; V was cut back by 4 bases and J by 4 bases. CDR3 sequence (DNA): TGTGCCAGCAGTGGGCCGACTAGCGGGAGTTTGTACGAGCAGTACTTC. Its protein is CASSGPTSGSLYEQYF.

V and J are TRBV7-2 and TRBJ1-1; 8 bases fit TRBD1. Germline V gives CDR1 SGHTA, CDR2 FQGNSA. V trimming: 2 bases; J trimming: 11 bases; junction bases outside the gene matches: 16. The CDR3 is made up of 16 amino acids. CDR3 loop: CASSLSPGGAISAAFF. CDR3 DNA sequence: TGTGCCAGCAGCTTATCACCAGGGGGCGCGATTTCGGCGGCTTTCTTT.

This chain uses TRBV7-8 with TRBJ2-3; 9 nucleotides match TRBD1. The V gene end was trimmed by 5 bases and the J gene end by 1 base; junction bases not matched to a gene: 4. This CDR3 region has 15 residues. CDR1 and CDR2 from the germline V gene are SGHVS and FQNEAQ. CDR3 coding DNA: TGTGCCAGCAGCCCAAGGACAGGGGGCACAGATACGCAGTATTTT. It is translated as CASSPRTGGTDTQYF.

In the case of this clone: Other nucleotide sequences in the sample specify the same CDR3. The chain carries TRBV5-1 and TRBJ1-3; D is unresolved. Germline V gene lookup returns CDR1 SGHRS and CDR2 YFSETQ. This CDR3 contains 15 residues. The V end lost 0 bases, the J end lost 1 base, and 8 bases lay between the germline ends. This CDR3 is CASSLDRASGNTIYF. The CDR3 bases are TGCGCCAGCAGCTTGGATCGCGCGTCTGGAAACACCATATATTTT.

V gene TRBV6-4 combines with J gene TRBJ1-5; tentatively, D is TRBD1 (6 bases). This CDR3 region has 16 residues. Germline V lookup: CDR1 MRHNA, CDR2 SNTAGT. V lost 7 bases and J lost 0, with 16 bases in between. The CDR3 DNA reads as TGTGCCAGCAAACCTACAGGGTCCTATAGCAATCAGCCCCAGCATTTT. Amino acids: CASKPTGSYSNQPQHF.

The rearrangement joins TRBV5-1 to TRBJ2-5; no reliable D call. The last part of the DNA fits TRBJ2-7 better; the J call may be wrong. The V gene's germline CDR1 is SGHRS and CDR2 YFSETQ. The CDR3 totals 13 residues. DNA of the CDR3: TGCGCCAGCAGCTTAGTGGAGATCGACGAGCAGTACTTC. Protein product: CASSLVEIDEQYF.

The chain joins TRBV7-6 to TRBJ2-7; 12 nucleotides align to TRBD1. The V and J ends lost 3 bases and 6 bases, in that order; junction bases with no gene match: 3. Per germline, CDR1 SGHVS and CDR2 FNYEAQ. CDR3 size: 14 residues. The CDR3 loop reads CASSFMGQGAEQYF. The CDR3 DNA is TGTGCCAGCAGCTTCATGGGACAGGGGGCCGAGCAGTACTTC.

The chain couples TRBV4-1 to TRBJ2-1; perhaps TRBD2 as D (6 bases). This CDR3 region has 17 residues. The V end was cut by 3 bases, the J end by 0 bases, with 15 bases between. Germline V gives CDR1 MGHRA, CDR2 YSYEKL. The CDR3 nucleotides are TGCGCCAGCAGCCATCCGCGCGGGGTGGGCTCCTACAATGAGCAGTTCTTC. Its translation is CASSHPRGVGSYNEQFF.

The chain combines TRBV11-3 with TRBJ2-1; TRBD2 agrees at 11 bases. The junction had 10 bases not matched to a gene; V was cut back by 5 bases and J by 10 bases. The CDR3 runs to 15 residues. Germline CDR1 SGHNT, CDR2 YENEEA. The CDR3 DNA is TGTGCCAGCAGCCCAAATAGCGGGAGGGCCCGCGAGCAGTTCTTC. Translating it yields CASSPNSGRAREQFF.

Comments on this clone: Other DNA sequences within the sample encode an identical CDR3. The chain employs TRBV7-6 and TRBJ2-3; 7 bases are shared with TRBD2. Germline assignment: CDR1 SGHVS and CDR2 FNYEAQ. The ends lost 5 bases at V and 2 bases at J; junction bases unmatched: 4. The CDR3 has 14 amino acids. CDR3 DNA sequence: TGTGCCAGCAGCACCCGGGACTACACAGATACGCAGTATTTT. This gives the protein CASSTRDYTDTQYF.

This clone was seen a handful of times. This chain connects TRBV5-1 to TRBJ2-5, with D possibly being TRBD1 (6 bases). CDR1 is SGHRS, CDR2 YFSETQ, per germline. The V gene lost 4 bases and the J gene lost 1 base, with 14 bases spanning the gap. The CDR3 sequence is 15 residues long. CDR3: CASSLAGQPQETQYF. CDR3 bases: TGCGCCAGCAGCCTTGCCGGACAGCCCCAAGAGACCCAGTACTTC.